The sequence of this T cell receptor beta chain was determined in a study of regulatory dendritic cells for organ transplantation (dated by TCRdb to about 2017). General notes on the study: Before and after allostimulation with regulatory or mature dendritic cells, TCRbeta repertoires were sequenced from sorted naive and memory CD4+ and CD8+ T cells. What the authors observed across the whole study: In both subjects, allostimulation led to expansion of memory CD8+ clones, though the expansion induced by regulatory dendritic cells appeared to be more limited than that induced by mature dendritic cells. Repertoires were highly diverse in naive CD4+ and CD8+ T cells, less diverse in memory cells, and most oligoclonal in memory CD8+ cells. Among the resting subsets, memory CD8+ T cells contained the most alloreactive TCR clonotypes. The authors pointed out considerable heterogeneity between individuals in the alloreactive memory CD8+ T cell pool, and only a couple of subjects were sequenced.

FACS was used to sort CD4+ or CD8+ cells into naive T cells (CD45RA+) and memory T cells (CD45RO+). T cells for TCR sequencing came from two healthy control subjects. Sorted T cell subsets that were not stimulated were used as baseline controls for the mixed lymphocyte reactions. The Qiagen DNeasy Blood & Tissue Kit was used to extract genomic DNA. Points on this clone: Its antigen is not yet known. Base qualities are not at hand, and no much larger clone is one base apart.

TCRbeta CDR3 regions were amplified by multiplexed two-step PCR using Vbeta-specific forward primers and Jbeta-specific reverse primers. Through the immunoSEQ service, the TCRbeta libraries were run on an Illumina instrument for sequencing. As for the original processing: V, D and J genes were assigned using IMGT annotation, and counts were corrected for multiplex PCR bias using synthetic CDR3 analogues. The immunoSEQ Analyzer calculated repertoire clonality as one minus the normalized Shannon entropy. Clonal expansion was defined using Fisher's exact test with Benjamini-Hochberg false discovery rate control and a two-tailed threshold of P<0.01. TCRdb retrieved this table from immuneACCESS and kept in-frame rearrangements only. Not all clones are present; in checked studies, unresolved V genes account for under half, and no reason is known for the remainder. The DNA gave D and trimming, while V, J and clone size come from that table. This sample lists 25,000 to 35,000 clones; approximately 86% were detected once. The top ten clonotypes cover 0.4% to 0.5% of the sample.

Sequencing input: naive CD8+ T cells from blood. Per the publication, the cell subset or site label means: CD45RA+ naive T cells. This TCR came from a human donor in good health.

The CDR3 region: CASSHGVNQPQHF. DNA sequence: TGCGCCAGCAGCCACGGAGTGAATCAGCCCCAGCATTTT. The receptor chain draws on TRBV4-1 and TRBJ1-5, with no confident D gene call. As encoded in the germline V gene, CDR1 is MGHRA while CDR2 is YSYEKL. There are 13 amino acids in the CDR3, from cysteine to phenylalanine inclusive. Here the CDR3 DNA is all that survives: 39 bases in frame from base 1. Trimming takes 3 bases from V and 4 bases from J, and the germline ends sit 7 bases apart.